The 26 T cell receptor beta chains below come from one sample, sequenced in a study of blood T cell repertoires in COVID-19 (dated by TCRdb to about 2020). The library came from the immunoSEQ multiplex PCR assay. As stored in TCRdb, this immuneACCESS dataset retains in-frame rearrangements with V and J assigned. A fraction of the clones does not appear; measured against another copy, unresolved V genes explain less than half of the discrepancy, and the remainder lacks a known reason. Within this sample are 250,000 to 350,000 clones, with 70% to 85% of them counted one time only. The ten largest clonotypes hold roughly 1.5% of the sample. Sequencing used peripheral blood. The receptors here all came from a human donor with COVID-19, enrolled during active disease. The donor label of this sample is uncertain.

The V gene is TRBV18, the J gene TRBJ2-1; 9 bases fit TRBD2. The V segment lost 3 bases and the J segment 5 bases; nucleotides outside the gene matches: 2. The CDR3 runs to 14 residues. From germline, CDR1 is KGHSH and CDR2 LQKENI. The CDR3 nucleotides read TGTGCCAGCTCACCTGGGACTAGCCACAATGAGCAGTTCTTC. Protein sequence: CASSPGTSHNEQFF.

This clone was seen a handful of times. The V and J genes are TRBV2 and TRBJ1-1, with TRBD1 matching 9 bases. J was trimmed by 4 bases and V by 5 bases; bases with no gene match: 5. The CDR3 spans 14 residues. In germline, CDR1 is SNHLY, CDR2 FYNNEI. In DNA, the CDR3 is TGTGCCAGCAGTAAAGACAGGGGGGCCACTGAAGCTTTCTTT. Its translation: CASSKDRGATEAFF.

The V call is TRBV3-1 (or the pseudogene TRBV3-2), the J call TRBJ2-1; D may be TRBD1 (6 bases). Per the germline V gene, CDR1 is LGHDT and CDR2 is YNNKEL (reference sequence). CDR3 length: 15 amino acids. V lost 7 bases and J lost 6, with 19 bases in between. CDR3 nucleotide sequence: TGTGCCAGCATGGTGGAACTAGGGGGTTCCAATGAGCAGTTCTTC. Its translation is CASMVELGGSNEQFF.

The gene calls are TRBV27 and TRBJ2-6; no clear D gene. V shed 5 bases and J shed 6 bases, with 8 bases lying between them. The CDR3 loop spans 13 amino acids. Germline CDR1 and CDR2: MNHEY and SMNVEV (reference sequence). In nucleotides, the CDR3 is TGTGCCAGCAGTCTCCAGGCGGCCAACGTCCTGACTTTC. Amino acids: CASSLQAANVLTF.

CDR3 nucleotide sequence: TGTGCCAGCAGCTTAGTGTCAGGGGCTAATTCACCCCTCCACTTT. Its translation is CASSLVSGANSPLHF. The gene calls are TRBV7-2 and TRBJ1-6, with TRBD1 as a possible D gene (6 bases). Germline CDR1 and CDR2: SGHTA and FQGNSA. V dropped 1 base and J dropped 6 bases, with 10 bases sitting between them. CDR3 length equals 15 residues.

The J gene is TRBJ2-7, the V gene TRBV18; TRBD2 might be the D (7 bases). The V and J ends lost 3 bases and 3 bases respectively, with 15 bases between them. Germline V lookup: CDR1 KGHSH, CDR2 LQKENI. This CDR3 has 15 residues. The CDR3 reads CASSPPGGGIYEQYF. CDR3 DNA: TGTGCCAGCTCACCGCCCGGCGGGGGCATCTACGAGCAGTACTTC.

The rearrangement links TRBV10-3 to TRBJ1-1; D might be TRBD1 (5 bases). This CDR3 has 13 amino acids. Germline V gene data show CDR1 as ENHRY and CDR2 as SYGVKD. V lost 7 bases and J 0 bases, leaving 9 bases between the germline ends. DNA of the CDR3: TGTGCCATCAAGAGGGACTTGAACACTGAAGCTTTCTTT. This translates into CAIKRDLNTEAFF.

V and J are TRBV18 and TRBJ2-3; D is uncertain. Germline CDR1 is KGHSH and CDR2 is LQKENI. The CDR3 is 13 residues long. The V gene lost 3 bases and the J gene lost 3 bases, with 7 bases spanning the gap. The CDR3: CASSPLLTDTQYF. The CDR3 bases are TGTGCCAGCTCACCCCTTTTGACAGATACGCAGTATTTT.

The chain carries TRBV6-5 and TRBJ1-4, with 7 bases identical to TRBD1. The CDR3 extends over 15 amino acids. The J segment lost 6 bases and the V segment lost 2 bases, leaving 6 bases of the junction unmatched. Germline loops: CDR1 MNHEY, CDR2 SVGAGI. CDR3 protein: CASSYARQGDEKLFF. The CDR3 DNA reads as TGTGCCAGCAGTTACGCGAGACAGGGTGATGAAAAACTGTTTTTT.

The CDR3 sequence: CASSALTGVGEKLFF. The CDR3 region has the DNA TGTGCCAGCAGCGCTCTGACAGGGGTTGGAGAAAAACTGTTTTTT. The chain combines TRBV9 with TRBJ1-4, with TRBD1 matching 8 bases. J was trimmed by 8 bases and V by 3 bases; bases with no gene match: 9. CDR1 is SGDLS, CDR2 YYNGEE, per germline. This CDR3 contains 15 residues.

The chain recombines TRBV12-3 or TRBV12-4 with TRBJ2-7; D remains ambiguous. The CDR3 runs to 12 residues. The V gene lost 6 bases and the J gene lost 3 bases, with 9 bases spanning the gap. The CDR3 sequence is CASSPTVYEQYF. Here the CDR3 DNA reads TGTGCCAGCAGCCCCACAGTCTACGAGCAGTACTTC.

The sample holds a few counts of this clone. This chain connects TRBV20-1 to TRBJ2-7; TRBD2 agrees at 10 bases. Germline V CDR1 and CDR2: DFQATT, SNEGSKA (reference sequence). V lost 5 bases to trimming and J lost 2 bases; unmatched junction nucleotides: 6. There are 14 residues in the CDR3. The CDR3 bases are TGCAGTGCTGGTGCTAGCGGGAGAGCCTACGAGCAGTACTTC. It yields the protein CSAGASGRAYEQYF.

The chain links TRBV6-5 to TRBJ2-7; D is unclear. V lost 2 bases, J lost 0 bases, and 8 bases lay in between. The CDR3 extends over 14 amino acids. Per germline, CDR1 MNHEY and CDR2 SVGAGI. The CDR3 sequence is CASSYRVDSYEQYF. CDR3 DNA sequence: TGTGCCAGCAGTTACAGAGTCGACTCCTACGAGCAGTACTTC.

The table lists this clone with many counts. This chain uses TRBV6-6 with TRBJ1-4; tentative D call: TRBD1 (6 bases). The V end was cut by 4 bases, the J end by 7 bases, with 13 bases between. The CDR3 runs to 14 residues. The V gene's germline CDR1 is MNHNY and CDR2 SVGAGI (reference sequence). The CDR3 spells CASSLQGRGEKLFF. For the CDR3, the DNA is TGTGCCAGCAGTTTACAGGGTAGAGGTGAAAAACTGTTTTTT.

The CDR3 bases are TGTGCCAGCAGCTTAAATCCTAGCGGGAGCACAGATACGCAGTATTTT. Residues: CASSLNPSGSTDTQYF. The chain joins TRBV7-3 to TRBJ2-3, with 8 nucleotides matching TRBD2. Germline trimming cut 1 base from V and 0 bases from J; bases unmatched to any gene: 3. The length of the CDR3 is 16 residues. Germline CDR1 reads SGHTA; CDR2 reads FQGTGA.

This clone was seen a single time. The V gene is TRBV18, the J gene TRBJ2-1; D is ambiguous. This CDR3 is built from 15 residues. Germline CDR1 KGHSH, CDR2 LQKENI. Trimming shortened V by 2 bases and J by 6 bases, and 14 bases separated the two germline ends. The CDR3 is CASSPGVVASNEQFF. Written as DNA, the CDR3 is TGTGCCAGCTCACCAGGCGTAGTAGCCTCCAATGAGCAGTTCTTC.

The V gene is TRBV5-4, the J gene TRBJ2-7, with 8 bases aligning to TRBD2. The CDR3 loop spans 15 amino acids. V lost 4 bases, J lost 4 bases, and 10 bases stayed unmatched. Germline values: CDR1 SGHNT, CDR2 YYREEE (reference sequence). In DNA, the CDR3 is TGTGCCAGCAGCCGAGAGAAACTAGCGGAGTACGAGCAGTACTTC. It yields the protein CASSREKLAEYEQYF.

Points on this clone: Relative to the germline gene, one junction end is altered; a read error may explain this. The rearrangement uses TRBV7-7 and TRBJ2-2, with D possibly TRBD2 on 6 matching bases. Germline assignment: CDR1 SSHAT and CDR2 FNYEAQ (reference sequence). There are 15 residues in the CDR3. The CDR3 spells CASSLGGPYTGELFF. The DNA of the CDR3 is TGTGCTAGCAGCTTGGGGGGACCTTACACCGGGGAGCTGTTTTTT.

The chain links TRBV13 to TRBJ2-5, with TRBD2 matching over 14 bases. Germline trimming cut 3 bases from V and 5 bases from J; bases unmatched to any gene: 5. CDR3 size: 16 residues. Germline CDR1 and CDR2: PRHDT and FYEKMQ (reference sequence). The CDR3 bases are TGTGCCAGCAGCTTTGGACTAGCGGGAGGAGGGGAGACCCAGTACTTC. It encodes CASSFGLAGGGETQYF.

As to this clone: The germline gene is not matched at one end of the junction; a read error may be the cause. The V call is TRBV7-7, the J call TRBJ2-1; 13 bases match TRBD2. CDR1 is SSHAT, CDR2 FNYEAQ, per germline (reference sequence). This CDR3 is 17 amino acids long. The DNA of the CDR3 is TGTGCTAGCAGCTTAGGGGGACTAGCGGGGTCCTACAATGAGCAGTTCTTC. It encodes CASSLGGLAGSYNEQFF. The variable domain in full, with the rest retrieved from reference TRBV7-7 and TRBJ2-1, is GAGVSQSPRYKVTKRGQDVTLRCDPISSHATLYWYQQALGQGPEFLTYFNYEAQPDKSGLPSDRFSAERPEGSISTLTIQRTEQRDSAMYRCASSLGGLAGSYNEQFFGPGTRLTVL.

This clone has just a few counts. The genes are TRBV10-3 and TRBJ1-1, with 11 bases identical to TRBD1. Looked up from germline, CDR1 is ENHRY and CDR2 is SYGVKD. CDR3 length equals 14 residues. Trimming removed 6 bases from V and 1 base from J; junction bases left unmatched: 1. The CDR3 loop is CAIRGQGANTEAFF. CDR3 DNA sequence: TGTGCCATCAGAGGACAGGGGGCGAACACTGAAGCTTTCTTT.

This chain connects TRBV28 to TRBJ1-1, with a weak D call TRBD1 (6 bases). Germline CDR1 and CDR2: MDHEN and SYDVKM. The CDR3 covers 15 residues. V lost 2 bases, J lost 8 bases, and 18 bases lay in between. CDR3 residues: CASSLRTVNLLEAFF. The CDR3 DNA follows: TGTGCCAGCAGTTTAAGGACAGTGAACCTCCTAGAAGCTTTCTTT.

V and J are TRBV2 and TRBJ2-1; the match to TRBD2 covers 11 bases. V shed 6 bases, J shed 8 bases, and the junction held 12 bases outside the gene matches. Germline-derived CDR1 and CDR2 are SNHLY and FYNNEI. The length of the CDR3 is 16 residues. CDR3 nucleotides: TGTGCCAGCAGGGACCCACTAGCGGGAGTCATCCATGAGCAGTTCTTC. It codes for CASRDPLAGVIHEQFF.

V gene TRBV19 combines with J gene TRBJ2-3; TRBD1 aligns across 12 bases. V trimming: 4 bases; J trimming: 8 bases; junction bases outside the gene matches: 13. Germline V gives CDR1 LNHDA, CDR2 SQIVND (reference sequence). The CDR3 has 17 amino acids. CDR3: CASSTRPGQGARGTQYF. CDR3 coding DNA: TGTGCCAGTAGTACCCGACCGGGACAGGGGGCGCGCGGTACGCAGTATTTT.

The chain carries TRBV27 and TRBJ2-7; 8 nucleotides match TRBD1. With V trimmed by 6 bases and J by 2 bases, 3 bases remained unmatched. The germline V gene encodes CDR1 MNHEY and CDR2 SMNVEV (reference sequence). The CDR3 is 13 amino acids. The CDR3 loop is CASSRGQAYEQYF. The CDR3 coding sequence is TGTGCCAGCAGCCGGGGACAGGCCTACGAGCAGTACTTC.

The rearrangement uses TRBV28 and TRBJ1-2; 9 bases map to TRBD1. The CDR3 length is 16 residues. The germline gives CDR1 MDHEN, CDR2 SYDVKM. V was pared by 5 bases and J by 4 bases, with 11 bases of the junction left unmatched. The CDR3 protein is CASSVTGTGRLYGYTF. The CDR3 DNA sequence: TGTGCCAGCAGTGTAACCGGGACAGGGCGCCTCTATGGCTACACCTTC.